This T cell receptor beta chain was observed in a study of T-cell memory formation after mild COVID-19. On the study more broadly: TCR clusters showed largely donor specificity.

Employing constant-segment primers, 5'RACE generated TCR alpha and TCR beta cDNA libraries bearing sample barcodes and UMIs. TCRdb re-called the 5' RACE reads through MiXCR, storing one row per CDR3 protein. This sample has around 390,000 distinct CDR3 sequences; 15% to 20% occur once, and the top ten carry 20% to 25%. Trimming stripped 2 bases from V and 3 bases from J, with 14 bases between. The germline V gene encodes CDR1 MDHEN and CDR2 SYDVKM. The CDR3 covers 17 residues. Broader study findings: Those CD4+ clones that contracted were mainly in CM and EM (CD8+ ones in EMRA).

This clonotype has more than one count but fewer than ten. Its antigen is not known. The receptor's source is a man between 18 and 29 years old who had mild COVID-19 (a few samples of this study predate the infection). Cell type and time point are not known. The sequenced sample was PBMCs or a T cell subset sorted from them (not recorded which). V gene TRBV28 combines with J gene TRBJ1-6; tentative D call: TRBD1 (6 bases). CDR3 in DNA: TGTGCCAGCAGTTTAGGGCAGGGGCGGAACTATAATTCACCCCTCCACTTT. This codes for CASSLGQGRNYNSPLHF.